The clone carrying this T cell receptor (beta chain) has more than one count but fewer than ten. This sample was taken from a study of cytomegalovirus exposure and HLA in healthy donors. The PCR contained 60 Vbeta and 13 Jbeta primers. The assay was immunoSEQ multiplex PCR, and TCRdb's table has in-frame clones only and misses some. This sample yields roughly 73,000 clones, of which around 82% are seen a single time; nearly 3.5% belongs to the top ten. This TCR was recovered from a man aged 40-49 years in good health and CMV-seronegative. Source material: PBMCs.

CDR3: CASRFSGTHYEQYF. Here the CDR3 DNA reads TGTGCCAGCAGATTTTCCGGGACACACTACGAGCAGTACTTC. The chain uses TRBV7-3 and TRBJ2-7, with D possibly TRBD1 on 6 matching bases. Per germline, CDR1 SGHTA and CDR2 FQGTGA. This CDR3 has 14 amino acids. Trimming left V 6 bases short and J 3 bases short, with 15 bases between.